Listed below are T cell receptor beta chains from one sample, sequenced in a study of graft-versus-host responses after intestinal transplantation. Method: immunoSEQ multiplex PCR; TCRdb's copy keeps in-frame clones and lacks some. The repertoire holds around 64,000 clones, with almost 95% as singletons. What these receptors recognize is not known. The source material was unstimulated CD4+ T cells sorted from spleen or lymph node cells, sampled before transplant. These receptors originate from a human donor who was the organ donor for an intestinal transplant. CDR3s include the opening cysteine and the closing phenylalanine or tryptophan. The order of the fields is J gene, D gene, clone size, V gene, CDR3 protein, CDR3 DNA. The D gene is left open where the match is weak. Clone size, where shown, is once, few, many, or a class for clones that have expanded.

j_call: TRBJ2-3; d_call: -; clone_size: -; v_call: TRBV5-4; cdr3_aa: CASSLLGTDTQYF; cdr3_nt: TGTGCCAGCAGCTTGCTAGGCACAGATACGCAGTATTTT
j_call: TRBJ2-7; d_call: -; clone_size: -; v_call: TRBV18; cdr3_aa: CASSLRSNPLSYEQYF; cdr3_nt: TGTGCCAGCTCACTCCGCAGTAATCCTCTCTCCTACGAGCAGTACTTC
j_call: TRBJ2-3; d_call: TRBD2; clone_size: once; v_call: TRBV4-2; cdr3_aa: CASSQVTSGGAADTQYF; cdr3_nt: TGTGCCAGCAGCCAAGTAACTAGCGGGGGGGCCGCAGATACGCAGTATTTT
j_call: TRBJ2-3; d_call: TRBD2; clone_size: -; v_call: TRBV4-3; cdr3_aa: CASSQIPQLAAGTDTQYF; cdr3_nt: TGCGCCAGCAGCCAAATTCCCCAACTAGCGGCGGGCACAGATACGCAGTATTTT
j_call: TRBJ1-4; d_call: -; clone_size: -; v_call: TRBV15; cdr3_aa: CATSSNSGSLFF; cdr3_nt: TGTGCCACCAGCAGTAATTCCGGGTCCCTGTTTTTT
j_call: TRBJ2-2; d_call: -; clone_size: -; v_call: TRBV4-2; cdr3_aa: CASSQDWMGAGTGELFF; cdr3_nt: TGTGCCAGCAGCCAAGATTGGATGGGGGCGGGCACCGGGGAGCTGTTTTTT
j_call: TRBJ1-1; d_call: -; clone_size: -; v_call: TRBV7-3; cdr3_aa: CASSFSRYTEAFF; cdr3_nt: TGTGCCAGCAGCTTCAGCAGATACACTGAAGCTTTCTTT
j_call: TRBJ2-5; d_call: TRBD1; clone_size: -; v_call: TRBV6-5; cdr3_aa: CASSYRTGDETQYF; cdr3_nt: TGTGCCAGCAGTTACCGGACAGGGGATGAGACCCAGTACTTC
j_call: TRBJ2-6; d_call: -; clone_size: once; v_call: TRBV7-3; cdr3_aa: CASSHLTPTGANVLTF; cdr3_nt: TGTGCCAGCAGCCATTTAACCCCGACGGGGGCCAACGTCCTGACTTTC
j_call: TRBJ2-1; d_call: TRBD1; clone_size: -; v_call: TRBV12-5; cdr3_aa: CASGSDRANLRDEQFF; cdr3_nt: TGTGCTAGTGGTTCGGACAGGGCCAACCTTAGGGATGAGCAGTTCTTC
j_call: TRBJ2-3; d_call: -; clone_size: -; v_call: TRBV5-8; cdr3_aa: CASSLERGSLGDTQYF; cdr3_nt: TGTGCCAGCAGCTTGGAACGGGGGTCTCTAGGAGATACGCAGTATTTT
j_call: TRBJ2-2; d_call: TRBD2; clone_size: -; v_call: TRBV5-1; cdr3_aa: CATRGAGANTGELFF; cdr3_nt: TGCGCCACCCGGGGAGCGGGGGCTAACACCGGGGAGCTGTTTTTT
j_call: TRBJ2-5; d_call: -; clone_size: -; v_call: TRBV5-6; cdr3_aa: CASSRGRQETQYF; cdr3_nt: TGTGCCAGCTCCCGGGGACGCCAAGAGACCCAGTACTTC
j_call: TRBJ2-5; d_call: -; clone_size: -; v_call: TRBV2; cdr3_aa: CASSEWGTQYF; cdr3_nt: TGTGCCAGCAGTGAGTGGGGGACCCAGTACTTC
j_call: TRBJ2-1; d_call: TRBD2; clone_size: -; v_call: TRBV6-6; cdr3_aa: CASNKLAGVPTNEQFF; cdr3_nt: TGTGCCAGCAACAAACTAGCGGGGGTTCCAACGAATGAGCAGTTCTTC
j_call: TRBJ2-7; d_call: -; clone_size: -; v_call: TRBV6-5; cdr3_aa: CASIQTFPYEQYF; cdr3_nt: TGTGCCAGCATCCAAACATTCCCCTACGAGCAGTACTTC
j_call: TRBJ1-2; d_call: -; clone_size: -; v_call: TRBV12-2; cdr3_aa: CASRLAPGDYGYTF; cdr3_nt: TGTGCAAGTCGCTTAGCGCCAGGGGACTATGGCTACACCTTC
j_call: TRBJ1-4; d_call: TRBD1; clone_size: -; v_call: TRBV7-2; cdr3_aa: CASSSQGEKLFF; cdr3_nt: TGTGCCAGCAGCTCACAGGGGGAAAAACTGTTTTTT
j_call: TRBJ2-5; d_call: -; clone_size: once; v_call: TRBV4-2; cdr3_aa: CASSQDRQAQETQYF; cdr3_nt: TGTGCCAGCAGCCAAGATAGGCAGGCCCAAGAGACCCAGTACTTC
j_call: TRBJ2-3; d_call: -; clone_size: -; v_call: TRBV7-8; cdr3_aa: CASSPRLTDTQYF; cdr3_nt: TGTGCCAGCAGCCCTCGACTGACAGATACGCAGTATTTT
j_call: TRBJ2-1; d_call: TRBD2; clone_size: -; v_call: TRBV18; cdr3_aa: CASSPRLAGGNEQFF; cdr3_nt: TGTGCCAGCTCACCAAGGCTAGCGGGGGGAAATGAGCAGTTCTTC
j_call: TRBJ2-2; d_call: -; clone_size: -; v_call: TRBV7-8; cdr3_aa: CASSLAGQGSPGELFF; cdr3_nt: TGTGCCAGCAGCTTAGCAGGCCAGGGCTCACCCGGGGAGCTGTTTTTT
j_call: TRBJ2-7; d_call: -; clone_size: -; v_call: TRBV4-3; cdr3_aa: CASSQEVGLGHEQYF; cdr3_nt: TGCGCCAGCAGCCAAGAGGTGGGCCTGGGGCACGAGCAGTACTTC
j_call: TRBJ1-2; d_call: -; clone_size: -; v_call: TRBV19; cdr3_aa: CASRSRPVNYGYTF; cdr3_nt: TGTGCCAGTAGAAGCAGGCCTGTTAACTATGGCTACACCTTC
j_call: TRBJ2-7; d_call: -; clone_size: -; v_call: TRBV11-3; cdr3_aa: CATLGDRHYEQYF; cdr3_nt: TGTGCCACTCTCGGTGACCGCCACTACGAGCAGTACTTC
j_call: TRBJ1-3; d_call: -; clone_size: -; v_call: TRBV2; cdr3_aa: CASSEQSSGNTIYF; cdr3_nt: TGTGCCAGCAGTGAACAGAGCTCTGGAAACACCATATATTTT
j_call: TRBJ2-7; d_call: -; clone_size: -; v_call: TRBV19; cdr3_aa: CASSISRGPYEQYF; cdr3_nt: TGTGCCAGTAGTATTTCTCGGGGACCCTACGAGCAGTACTTC
j_call: TRBJ2-3; d_call: -; clone_size: -; v_call: TRBV5-6; cdr3_aa: CASSLIDQQGYTQYF; cdr3_nt: TGTGCCAGCAGCCTAATCGACCAACAGGGATATACGCAGTATTTT
j_call: TRBJ1-1; d_call: -; clone_size: once; v_call: TRBV4-3; cdr3_aa: CASSHAPDTEAFF; cdr3_nt: TGCGCCAGCAGCCACGCCCCAGACACTGAAGCTTTCTTT
j_call: TRBJ2-1; d_call: TRBD2; clone_size: -; v_call: TRBV6-6; cdr3_aa: CASSWTSGGNSEQFF; cdr3_nt: TGTGCCAGCAGTTGGACTAGCGGGGGGAATAGTGAGCAGTTCTTC
j_call: TRBJ2-1; d_call: TRBD1; clone_size: -; v_call: TRBV5-3; cdr3_aa: CARSLVGGQGKRNEQFF; cdr3_nt: TGTGCCAGAAGCTTGGTAGGTGGACAGGGAAAGAGGAATGAGCAGTTCTTC
j_call: TRBJ2-5; d_call: TRBD1; clone_size: -; v_call: TRBV4-1; cdr3_aa: CASSQDRTGQETQYF; cdr3_nt: TGCGCCAGCAGCCAGGATCGGACAGGCCAAGAGACCCAGTACTTC
j_call: TRBJ2-3; d_call: -; clone_size: -; v_call: TRBV7-2; cdr3_aa: CASSISMDTQYF; cdr3_nt: TGTGCCAGCAGCATTAGCATGGATACGCAGTATTTT
j_call: TRBJ1-3; d_call: TRBD1; clone_size: -; v_call: TRBV7-9; cdr3_aa: CASSLGDRVGNTIYF; cdr3_nt: TGTGCCAGCAGCTTAGGCGACAGGGTTGGAAACACCATATATTTT
j_call: TRBJ1-5; d_call: -; clone_size: -; v_call: TRBV6-6; cdr3_aa: CASSLGHQPQHF; cdr3_nt: TGTGCCAGCAGTCTGGGGCATCAGCCCCAGCATTTT
j_call: TRBJ1-5; d_call: -; clone_size: -; v_call: TRBV7-9; cdr3_aa: CASSLASGSSNQPQHF; cdr3_nt: TGTGCCAGCAGCTTAGCGTCCGGGTCCAGCAATCAGCCCCAGCATTTT
j_call: TRBJ2-7; d_call: -; clone_size: -; v_call: TRBV5-1; cdr3_aa: CASSGKGPSYEQYF; cdr3_nt: TGCGCCAGCAGCGGAAAAGGTCCTTCCTACGAGCAGTACTTC
j_call: TRBJ2-7; d_call: TRBD2; clone_size: -; v_call: TRBV6-6; cdr3_aa: CASSYGLAAYEQYF; cdr3_nt: TGTGCCAGCAGTTACGGGCTAGCGGCCTACGAGCAGTACTTC
j_call: TRBJ2-1; d_call: -; clone_size: -; v_call: TRBV9; cdr3_aa: CASSVAVGGPPYNEQFF; cdr3_nt: TGTGCCAGTAGCGTAGCCGTGGGGGGCCCCCCCTACAATGAGCAGTTCTTC